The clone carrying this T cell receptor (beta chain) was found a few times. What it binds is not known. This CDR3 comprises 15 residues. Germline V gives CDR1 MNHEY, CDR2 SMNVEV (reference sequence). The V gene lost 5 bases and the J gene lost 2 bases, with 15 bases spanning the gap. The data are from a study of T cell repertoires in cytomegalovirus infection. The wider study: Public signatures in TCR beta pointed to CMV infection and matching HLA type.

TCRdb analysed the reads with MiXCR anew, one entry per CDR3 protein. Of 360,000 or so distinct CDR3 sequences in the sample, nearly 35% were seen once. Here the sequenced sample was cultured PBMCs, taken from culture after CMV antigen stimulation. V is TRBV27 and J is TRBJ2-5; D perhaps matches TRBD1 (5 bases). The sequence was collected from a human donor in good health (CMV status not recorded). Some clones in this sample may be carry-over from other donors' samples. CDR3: CASSRERTSQETQYF. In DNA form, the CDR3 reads TGTGCCAGCAGTAGAGAAAGGACATCACAAGAGACCCAGTACTTC.